This is a list of T cell receptor beta chains from one sample in a study of Graves' ophthalmopathy and Graves' hyperthyroidism. TCRdb re-analysed the multiplex PCR reads in MiXCR, keeping a single row per CDR3 protein. The table records about 590,000 distinct CDR3 sequences, under 45% of them present only once. Sequencing was performed on peripheral blood or thyroid tissue (not recorded which). All receptors derive from an adult man with Graves' hyperthyroidism. Both conserved end residues are part of each CDR3. Fields, in order: D gene, V gene, clone size, J gene, CDR3 length, CDR3 DNA, CDR3 protein. D genes are given only for firm matches. Clone size is shown for a subset of rows, as once, few, many or a class of expanded clone.

D: .
V: TRBV10-3
size: .
J: TRBJ2-5
length: 13
DNA: TGTGCCATCAGTGAGTCCGGCCAAGAGACCCGGTACTTC
CDR3: CAISESGQETRYF

D: .
V: TRBV19
size: many
J: TRBJ1-1
length: 15
DNA: TGTGCCAGTAGTATCCGACCCCTCTCGGACACTGAAGCTTTCTTT
CDR3: CASSIRPLSDTEAFF

D: .
V: TRBV29-1
size: many
J: TRBJ2-5
length: 17
DNA: TGCAGCGTTGTGCCCCCCCCCGGCAGGGGCCATGGAGAGACCCAGTACTTC
CDR3: CSVVPPPGRGHGETQYF

D: TRBD1
V: TRBV18
size: .
J: TRBJ1-3
length: 16
DNA: TGTGCCAGCTCCAGGACAGGGCTAGGCTCTGGAAACACCATATATTTT
CDR3: CASSRTGLGSGNTIYF

D: .
V: TRBV7-2
size: once
J: TRBJ2-2
length: 13
DNA: TGTGCCAGCTTAGTGATGGAGGCCGGGGAGCTGTTTTTT
CDR3: CASLVMEAGELFF

D: TRBD2
V: TRBV20-1
size: .
J: TRBJ2-3
length: 15
DNA: TGCAGTGCTATCGGTAGCGGGGGGGGCACAGATACGCAGTATTTT
CDR3: CSAIGSGGGTDTQYF

D: .
V: TRBV5-1
size: many
J: TRBJ2-7
length: 13
DNA: TGCGCCAGCAGCCCGGACGAAACCTACGAGCAGTACTTC
CDR3: CASSPDETYEQYF

D: .
V: TRBV10-3
size: few
J: TRBJ1-4
length: 14
DNA: TGTGCCAGCAGTGGTAGTGGGCTTTGGGAAAAACTGTTTTTT
CDR3: CASSGSGLWEKLFF

D: .
V: TRBV3-1
size: .
J: TRBJ2-5
length: 13
DNA: TGTGCCAGCAGCCAAGGATGGGGGGAGACCCAGTACTTC
CDR3: CASSQGWGETQYF

D: TRBD1
V: TRBV4-1
size: many
J: TRBJ1-1
length: 14
DNA: TGCGCCAGCAGCCAAGGACAGGGGAACACTGAAGCTTTCTTT
CDR3: CASSQGQGNTEAFF

D: .
V: TRBV5-1
size: .
J: TRBJ2-7
length: 15
DNA: TGCGCCAGCAGCTCGGACGCGAGCTCCTACAATGAGCAGTACTTC
CDR3: CASSSDASSYNEQYF

D: .
V: TRBV19
size: many
J: TRBJ1-1
length: 13
DNA: TGTGCCAGTAGTATAGGGGGTAGCGCTGAAGCTTTCTTT
CDR3: CASSIGGSAEAFF

D: TRBD2
V: TRBV7-3
size: many
J: TRBJ2-7
length: 15
DNA: TGTGCCAGCAGCCTTCTAGCGGGCAACTCCTACGAGCAGTACTTC
CDR3: CASSLLAGNSYEQYF

D: .
V: TRBV30
size: .
J: TRBJ1-1
length: 13
DNA: TGTGCCTGGAGTGTAGGCCGGAACACTGAAGCTTTCTTT
CDR3: CAWSVGRNTEAFF

D: TRBD2
V: TRBV20-1
size: few
J: TRBJ2-2
length: 17
DNA: TGCAGTGCTAGAGGGGGACTAGCGGGAGGGCCAAACGGGGAGCTGTTTTTT
CDR3: CSARGGLAGGPNGELFF

D: .
V: TRBV28
size: many
J: TRBJ2-7
length: 13
DNA: TGTGCCAGCAGTTTCATCGACAGCTACGAGCAGTACTTC
CDR3: CASSFIDSYEQYF

D: .
V: TRBV7-6
size: few
J: TRBJ2-7
length: 14
DNA: TGTGCCAGCACCCCGGACCCGAGCTCCTACGAGCAGTACTTC
CDR3: CASTPDPSSYEQYF

D: .
V: TRBV29-1
size: many
J: TRBJ1-2
length: 15
DNA: TGCAGCGTTGGCCGTTCTGGGGACCTCAACTATGGCTACACCTTC
CDR3: CSVGRSGDLNYGYTF

D: TRBD1
V: TRBV12-3/TRBV12-4
size: many
J: TRBJ1-1
length: 14
DNA: TGTGCCAGCAGTCCCACAGGGGGGGACACTGAAGCTTTCTTT
CDR3: CASSPTGGDTEAFF

D: .
V: TRBV20-1
size: many
J: TRBJ1-1
length: 12
DNA: TGCAGTGCTAGAGGGGCGGAGTACGAAGCTTTCTTT
CDR3: CSARGAEYEAFF

D: .
V: TRBV29-1
size: .
J: TRBJ2-7
length: 11
DNA: TGCAGCTTATCAGGGGGAGGCGAGCAGTACTTC
CDR3: CSLSGGGEQYF

D: .
V: TRBV15
size: .
J: TRBJ1-6
length: 20
DNA: TGTGCCACCAGCAGAGATCTTGTCGGGAGGGCGAGCTCCTATAATTCACCCCTCCACTTT
CDR3: CATSRDLVGRASSYNSPLHF

D: .
V: TRBV6-5
size: few
J: TRBJ1-1
length: 14
DNA: TGTGCCAGCAGTTATGTGGCAGGTAACACTGAAGCTTTCTTT
CDR3: CASSYVAGNTEAFF

D: TRBD1
V: TRBV4-2
size: many
J: TRBJ2-6
length: 16
DNA: TGTGCCAGCAGTTCAGACAGGGCCTTTGGGGCCAACGTCCTGACTTTC
CDR3: CASSSDRAFGANVLTF

D: .
V: TRBV5-8
size: many
J: TRBJ2-7
length: 14
DNA: TGTGCCAGCAGCTTGGACCAGCTACCCTACGAGCAGTACTTC
CDR3: CASSLDQLPYEQYF

D: .
V: TRBV7-8
size: .
J: TRBJ2-7
length: 13
DNA: TGTGCCAGCTGTCTCGACAGGCTAGGCGAGCAGTACTTC
CDR3: CASCLDRLGEQYF

D: TRBD1
V: TRBV5-1
size: .
J: TRBJ1-1
length: 17
DNA: TGCGCCAGCAGCATCGACACCGGGACAGGGGAGAACACTGAAGCTTTCTTT
CDR3: CASSIDTGTGENTEAFF

D: .
V: TRBV20-1
size: many
J: TRBJ2-7
length: 12
DNA: TGCAGTGCTAGAGACAGGGCCTACGAGCAGTACTTC
CDR3: CSARDRAYEQYF

D: .
V: TRBV29-1
size: few
J: TRBJ2-1
length: 15
DNA: TGCAGCGTTGAAGTGGATGGGGGTCCAGGGAATGAGCAGTTCTTC
CDR3: CSVEVDGGPGNEQFF

D: .
V: TRBV9
size: many
J: TRBJ1-2
length: 13
DNA: TGTGCCAGCAGCGAGGGCGGGCCTAGGGGCTACACCTTC
CDR3: CASSEGGPRGYTF

D: .
V: TRBV12-3/TRBV12-4
size: many
J: TRBJ1-2
length: 13
DNA: TGTGCCAACGCACAGGGTTTACACTATGGCTACACCTTC
CDR3: CANAQGLHYGYTF

D: TRBD1
V: TRBV7-9
size: .
J: TRBJ1-2
length: 14
DNA: TGTGCCAGCAGCTACCGGGACAGGGGCTATGGCTACACCTTC
CDR3: CASSYRDRGYGYTF

D: TRBD1
V: TRBV6-1
size: many
J: TRBJ1-1
length: 16
DNA: TGTGCCAGCAGTGAGACGACAGGGGGCTGGGCCACTGAAGCTTTCTTT
CDR3: CASSETTGGWATEAFF

D: .
V: TRBV9
size: many
J: TRBJ1-2
length: 14
DNA: TGTGCCAGCAGCCCCCTCAACCCGTTCTATGGCTACACCTTC
CDR3: CASSPLNPFYGYTF

D: TRBD2
V: TRBV11-2
size: many
J: TRBJ2-2
length: 15
DNA: TGTGCCAGCAGCCAACTAGCGTCGAACACCGGGGAGCTGTTTTTT
CDR3: CASSQLASNTGELFF

D: .
V: TRBV4-2
size: many
J: TRBJ1-2
length: 15
DNA: TGTGCCAGCAGCCAAGATCTGTCACCTAACTATGGCTACACCTTC
CDR3: CASSQDLSPNYGYTF

D: .
V: TRBV5-6
size: few
J: TRBJ1-3
length: 16
DNA: TGTGCCAGCAGCTCACTTCCGGGCCCTCGAGGAAACACCATATATTTT
CDR3: CASSSLPGPRGNTIYF

D: .
V: TRBV20-1
size: .
J: TRBJ1-5
length: 15
DNA: TGCAGTGCTAGGCCTTTTCAGGGTAGACCAGATACGCAGCATTTT
CDR3: CSARPFQGRPDTQHF

D: .
V: TRBV2
size: many
J: TRBJ1-3
length: 13
DNA: TGTGCCAGCAAGCGCGGCCAAGGGGACACCATATATTTT
CDR3: CASKRGQGDTIYF

D: .
V: TRBV5-1
size: many
J: TRBJ1-5
length: 15
DNA: TGCGCCAGCAGCTGGGAAGGACAGCGCAATCAGCCCCAGCATTTT
CDR3: CASSWEGQRNQPQHF

D: TRBD1
V: TRBV29-1
size: .
J: TRBJ2-7
length: 13
DNA: TGCAGAGAGCCCGGGACAGGGACCTACGAGCAGTACTTC
CDR3: CREPGTGTYEQYF

D: TRBD2
V: TRBV19
size: .
J: TRBJ2-6
length: 18
DNA: TGTGCCAGTAGTATTAGGCTAGCGGGGGGCCCTGGGGCCAACGTCCTGACTTTC
CDR3: CASSIRLAGGPGANVLTF

D: .
V: TRBV3-1
size: few
J: TRBJ1-1
length: 13
DNA: TGTGCCAGCAGCCAAGAATTCGACGCTGAAGCTTTCTTT
CDR3: CASSQEFDAEAFF

D: .
V: TRBV10-2
size: .
J: TRBJ2-5
length: 10
DNA: TGCGCCAGCAGTGAGTCGTTCCAGTACTTC
CDR3: CASSESFQYF

D: TRBD1
V: TRBV9
size: few
J: TRBJ1-6
length: 11
DNA: TGTGCCAGCAGCGCGACAGGGCCCCTCCACTTT
CDR3: CASSATGPLHF

D: TRBD1
V: TRBV7-9
size: .
J: TRBJ1-5
length: 11
DNA: TGTGCCAGCAGTTATAGGGGGCTCGAGCATTTT
CDR3: CASSYRGLEHF

D: .
V: TRBV7-9
size: few
J: TRBJ1-5
length: 15
DNA: TGTGCCAGCAGCCCTGGACTAGCGGGAAATCAGCCCCAGCATTTT
CDR3: CASSPGLAGNQPQHF

D: .
V: TRBV7-9
size: many
J: TRBJ1-1
length: 12
DNA: TGTGCCAGCAGCTTAATAGGAGACGAAGCTTTCTTT
CDR3: CASSLIGDEAFF

D: .
V: TRBV29-1
size: .
J: TRBJ1-2
length: 8
DNA: TGCAGCGTTGAAGGCGACACCTTC
CDR3: CSVEGDTF

D: TRBD1
V: TRBV15
size: .
J: TRBJ1-2
length: 18
DNA: TGTGCCACCAGCAGAGATGGCTTAGGAACAGGGGCTAACTATGGCTACACCTTC
CDR3: CATSRDGLGTGANYGYTF

D: TRBD2
V: TRBV2
size: many
J: TRBJ2-7
length: 15
DNA: TGTGCCAGCAGCCCGGGACTAGCGGGAGCGTACGAGCAGTACTTC
CDR3: CASSPGLAGAYEQYF

D: .
V: TRBV6-5
size: few
J: TRBJ1-4
length: 16
DNA: TGTGCCAGCAGTTACGCAGGGCTTTCAACTAATGAAAAACTGTTTTTT
CDR3: CASSYAGLSTNEKLFF

D: TRBD1
V: TRBV7-8
size: .
J: TRBJ2-2
length: 14
DNA: TGTGCCAGCAGCTGGGACAGGGGGGCCGGGGAGCTGTATTTT
CDR3: CASSWDRGAGELYF

D: TRBD2
V: TRBV7-9
size: many
J: TRBJ2-7
length: 18
DNA: TGTGCCAGCAGCTTTCAGCGGGAAGGGGATTTCCTTCGGGGCGAGCAGTACTTC
CDR3: CASSFQREGDFLRGEQYF

D: .
V: TRBV29-1
size: .
J: TRBJ1-3
length: 12
DNA: TGCAGCTTGGTGGGGGCTGGAAACACCATATATTTT
CDR3: CSLVGAGNTIYF